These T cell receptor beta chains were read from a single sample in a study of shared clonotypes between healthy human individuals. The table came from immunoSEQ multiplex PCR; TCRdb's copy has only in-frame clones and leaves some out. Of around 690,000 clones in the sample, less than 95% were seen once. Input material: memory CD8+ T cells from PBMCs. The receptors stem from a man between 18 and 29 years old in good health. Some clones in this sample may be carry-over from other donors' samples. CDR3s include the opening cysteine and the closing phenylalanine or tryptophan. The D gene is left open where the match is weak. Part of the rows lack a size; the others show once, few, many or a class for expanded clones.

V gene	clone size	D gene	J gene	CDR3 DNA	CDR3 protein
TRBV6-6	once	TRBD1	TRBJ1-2	TGTGCCAGCAGTTACGACAGGGGGCTGTTCTATGGCTACACCTTC	CASSYDRGLFYGYTF
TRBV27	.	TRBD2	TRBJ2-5	TGTGCCAGCAGTTCCCAGACTAGCGGGATGTACCAAGAGACCCAGTACTTC	CASSSQTSGMYQETQYF
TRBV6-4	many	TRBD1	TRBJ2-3	TGTGCCAGCAGTGATCGGACAGGGGGCGCAGATACGCAGTATTTT	CASSDRTGGADTQYF
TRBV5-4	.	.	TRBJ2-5	TGTGCCAGCAGCTTTCCGGGGTGGGAGACCCAGTACTTC	CASSFPGWETQYF
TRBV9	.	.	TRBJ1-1	TGTGCCAGCAGCCCCCGGGGGGGCGGAGGCACTGAAGCTTTCTTT	CASSPRGGGGTEAFF
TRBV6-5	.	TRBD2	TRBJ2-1	TGTGCCAGCAGTCGGGCGGGAGGGAACTACAATGAGCAGTTCTTC	CASSRAGGNYNEQFF
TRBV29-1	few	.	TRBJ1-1	TGCAGCACCGGGGGCCCTGAAGCTTTCTTT	CSTGGPEAFF
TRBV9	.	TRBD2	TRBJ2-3	TGTGCCAGCAGCGCCCTTAGCGGGAGGACAGATACGCAGTATTTT	CASSALSGRTDTQYF
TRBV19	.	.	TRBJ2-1	TGTGCCAGTAGTTTGAGGGACTTCTCCTACAATGAGCAGTTCTTC	CASSLRDFSYNEQFF
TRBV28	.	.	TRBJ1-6	TGTGCCAGCAGTTTACGCAGGGGTGGAAATTCACCCCTCCACTTT	CASSLRRGGNSPLHF
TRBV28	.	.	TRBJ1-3	TGTGCCAGCAGTTTCCAGGGTTTGGCTGGAAACACCATATATTTT	CASSFQGLAGNTIYF
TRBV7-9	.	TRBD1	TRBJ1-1	TGTGCCAGCAGCTTAGGACAGGGGAGGGGAGCTTTCTTT	CASSLGQGRGAFF
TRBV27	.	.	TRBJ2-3	TGTGCCAGCAGTCCCCGACAAAGCACAGATACGCAGTATTTT	CASSPRQSTDTQYF
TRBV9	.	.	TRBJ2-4	TGTGCCAGCAGCGTAGAATCATGGGACATTCAGTACTTC	CASSVESWDIQYF
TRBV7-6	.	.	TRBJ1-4	TGTGCCAGCAGCTTATCACGCATCAGTGGGAATGAAAAACTGTTTTTT	CASSLSRISGNEKLFF
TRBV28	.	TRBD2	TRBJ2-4	TGTGCCAGCAGTTTTCGGCTAGCGGGTACCAAAAACATTCAGTACTTC	CASSFRLAGTKNIQYF
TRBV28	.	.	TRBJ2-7	TGTGCCAGCAGTTTAATTCTTGGGGCGACTACCTACGAGCAGTACTTC	CASSLILGATTYEQYF
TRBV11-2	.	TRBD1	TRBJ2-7	TGTGCCAGCAGCTTTACCGGGACAGGGAGAAACGAGCAGTACTTC	CASSFTGTGRNEQYF
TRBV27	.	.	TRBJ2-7	TGTGCCAGCAGTTCCAGGGGCGAAAGCTCCTACGAGCAGTACTTC	CASSSRGESSYEQYF
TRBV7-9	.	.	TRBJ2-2	TGTGCCAGCAGCTTACTACAGTCGAACACCGGGGAGCTGTTTTTT	CASSLLQSNTGELFF
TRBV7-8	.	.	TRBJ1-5	TGTGCCAGCAGCTCAGAGTACGGGAGTAGCAATCAGCCCCAGCATTTT	CASSSEYGSSNQPQHF
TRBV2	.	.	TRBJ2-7	TGTGCCAGCAGAACACACCGGGGGTACGAGCAGTACTTC	CASRTHRGYEQYF
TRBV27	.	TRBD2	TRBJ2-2	TGTGCCAGCAGTATCGTGGGCCCTAGCGGGTCGTCCGGGGAGCTGTTTTTT	CASSIVGPSGSSGELFF
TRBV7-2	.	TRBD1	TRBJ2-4	TGTGCCAGCAGCGAGTACAGGGGTGCAAACATTCAGTACTTC	CASSEYRGANIQYF
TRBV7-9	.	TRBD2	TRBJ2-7	TGTGCCAGCAGCTTATCCGGGACTAGCGGGAGTAGTAAGGACGAGCAGTACTTC	CASSLSGTSGSSKDEQYF
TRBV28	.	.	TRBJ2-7	TGTGCCAGCAGTATACCGACAACAGGGTACGAATACGAGCAGTACTTC	CASSIPTTGYEYEQYF
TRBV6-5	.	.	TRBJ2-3	TGTGCCAGCAGTTACGCGGGAAACACAGATACGCAGTATTTT	CASSYAGNTDTQYF
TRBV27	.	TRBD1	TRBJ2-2	TGTGCCAGCAGAGATGGGACAGGGCTTTATGACGGGGAGCTGTTTTTT	CASRDGTGLYDGELFF
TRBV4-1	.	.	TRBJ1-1	TGCGCCAGCAGCCACCATAGGGGAGCCATGAACACTGAAGCTTTCTTT	CASSHHRGAMNTEAFF
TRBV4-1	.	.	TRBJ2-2	TGCGCCAGCAGCCAAGATCGGGCAGGTCGGAACACCGGGGAGCTGTTTTTT	CASSQDRAGRNTGELFF
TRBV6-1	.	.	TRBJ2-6	TGTGCCAGTACTGGTCCCTCTGGGGCCAACGTCCTGACTTTC	CASTGPSGANVLTF
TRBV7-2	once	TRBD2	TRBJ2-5	TGTGCCAGCAGCGACCGCCTGGGGGGCGGGAGGGTTCGGGAGACCCAGTACTTC	CASSDRLGGGRVRETQYF
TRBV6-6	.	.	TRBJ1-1	TGTGCCAGCTCCCCCCTCACGAGTGAAGCTTTCTTT	CASSPLTSEAFF
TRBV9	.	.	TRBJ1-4	TGTGCCAGCAGCGTGGGTTGGACCGGTAATGAAAAACTGTTTTTT	CASSVGWTGNEKLFF
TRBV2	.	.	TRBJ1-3	TGTGCCAGCGGCGGGGTGGGACCGAGGACCATATATTTT	CASGGVGPRTIYF
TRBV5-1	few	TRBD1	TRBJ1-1	TGCGCCAGCAGCTCCGTCCCGGGACAGGTCCGGGGTGAGGAAGCTTTCTTT	CASSSVPGQVRGEEAFF
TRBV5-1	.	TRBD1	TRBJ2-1	TGCGCCAGCAGCTTGGGACAGGGGTTAACCTATGAGCAGTTCTTC	CASSLGQGLTYEQFF
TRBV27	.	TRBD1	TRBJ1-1	TGTGCCAGCAGTTTATATCAGGGGGCGGTCACTGAAGCTTTCTTT	CASSLYQGAVTEAFF
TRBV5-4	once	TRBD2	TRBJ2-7	TGTGCCAGCAGCTTGGCCGGAGCGGGGGGCCATCACGAGCAGTACTTC	CASSLAGAGGHHEQYF
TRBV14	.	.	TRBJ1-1	TGTGCCAGCAGCCAAGCCCTCGGGGGGCGCACTGAAGCTTTCTTT	CASSQALGGRTEAFF
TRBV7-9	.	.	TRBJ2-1	TGTGCCAGCAGATCCAGCGGCTATGAGCAGTTCTTC	CASRSSGYEQFF
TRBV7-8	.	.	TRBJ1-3	TGTGCCAGCAGCTTCCATCTAGATCCGGCTGGAAACACCATATATTTT	CASSFHLDPAGNTIYF
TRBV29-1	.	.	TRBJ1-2	TGCAGCGTCCGGGAGAACTATGGCTACACCTTC	CSVRENYGYTF
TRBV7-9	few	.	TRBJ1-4	TGTGCCAGCAGCTTAGTACAGGGAGAGGAACTGTTTTTT	CASSLVQGEELFF